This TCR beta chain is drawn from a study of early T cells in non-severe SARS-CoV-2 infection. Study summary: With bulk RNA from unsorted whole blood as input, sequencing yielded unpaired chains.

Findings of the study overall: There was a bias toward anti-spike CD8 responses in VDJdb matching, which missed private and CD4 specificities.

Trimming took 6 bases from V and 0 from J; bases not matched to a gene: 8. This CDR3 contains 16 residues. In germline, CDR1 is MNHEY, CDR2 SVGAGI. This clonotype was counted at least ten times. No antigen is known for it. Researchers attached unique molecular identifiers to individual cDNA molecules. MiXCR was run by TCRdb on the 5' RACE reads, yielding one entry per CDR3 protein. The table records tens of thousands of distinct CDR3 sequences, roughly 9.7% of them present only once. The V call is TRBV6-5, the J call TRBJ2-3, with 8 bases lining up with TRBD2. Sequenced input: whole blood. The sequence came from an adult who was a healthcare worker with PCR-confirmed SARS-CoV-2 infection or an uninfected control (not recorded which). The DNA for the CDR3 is TGTGCCAGCAGCTTTAGCGGGGACGCTAGCACAGATACGCAGTATTTT. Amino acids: CASSFSGDASTDTQYF.